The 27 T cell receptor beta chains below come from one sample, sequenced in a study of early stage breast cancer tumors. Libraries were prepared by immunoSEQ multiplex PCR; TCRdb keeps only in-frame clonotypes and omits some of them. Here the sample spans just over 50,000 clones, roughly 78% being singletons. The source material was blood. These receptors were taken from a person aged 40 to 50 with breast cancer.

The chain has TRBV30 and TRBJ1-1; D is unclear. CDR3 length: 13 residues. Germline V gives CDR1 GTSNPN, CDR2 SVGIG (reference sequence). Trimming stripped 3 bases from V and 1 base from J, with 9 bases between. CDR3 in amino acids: CAWSAQRNTEAFF. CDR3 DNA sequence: TGTGCCTGGAGCGCACAGAGGAACACTGAAGCTTTCTTT.

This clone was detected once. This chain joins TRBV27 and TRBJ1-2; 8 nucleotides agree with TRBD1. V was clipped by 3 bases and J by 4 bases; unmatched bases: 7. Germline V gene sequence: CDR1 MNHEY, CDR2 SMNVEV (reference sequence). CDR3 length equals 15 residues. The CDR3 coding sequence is TGTGCCAGCAGTTTCGACAGGGGAGGGGGCTATGGCTACACCTTC. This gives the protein CASSFDRGGGYGYTF.

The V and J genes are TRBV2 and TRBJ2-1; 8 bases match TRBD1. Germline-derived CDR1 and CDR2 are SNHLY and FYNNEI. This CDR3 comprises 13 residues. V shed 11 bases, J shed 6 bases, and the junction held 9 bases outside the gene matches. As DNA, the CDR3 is TGTGCCTCCAACAGGGACAGGCCCAATGAGCAGTTCTTC. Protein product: CASNRDRPNEQFF.

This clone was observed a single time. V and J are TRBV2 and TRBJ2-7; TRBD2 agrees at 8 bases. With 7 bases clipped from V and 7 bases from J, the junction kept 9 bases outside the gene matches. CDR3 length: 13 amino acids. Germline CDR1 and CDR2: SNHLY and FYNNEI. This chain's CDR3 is CASTKIGGGEQYF. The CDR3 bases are TGTGCCAGCACCAAAATCGGGGGGGGTGAGCAGTACTTC.

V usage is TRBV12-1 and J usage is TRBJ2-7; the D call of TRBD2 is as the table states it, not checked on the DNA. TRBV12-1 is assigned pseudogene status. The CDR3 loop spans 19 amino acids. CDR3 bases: TGTGCCAGCATGGTCCGTGGTTTCAGAGGTTGCAACTGCCCCTACGAGCAGTACTTC. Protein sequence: CASMVRGFRGCNCPYEQYF.

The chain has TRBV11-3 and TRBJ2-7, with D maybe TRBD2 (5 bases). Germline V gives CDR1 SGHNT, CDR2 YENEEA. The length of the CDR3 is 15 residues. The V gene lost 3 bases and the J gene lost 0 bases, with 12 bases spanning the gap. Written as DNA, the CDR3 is TGTGCCAGCAGCTTTCGGGGAGCGAACTCCTACGAGCAGTACTTC. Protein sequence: CASSFRGANSYEQYF.

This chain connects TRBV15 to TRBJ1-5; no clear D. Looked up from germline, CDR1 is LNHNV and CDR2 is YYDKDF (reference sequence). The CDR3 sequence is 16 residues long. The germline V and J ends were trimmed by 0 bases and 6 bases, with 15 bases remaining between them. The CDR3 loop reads CATSRDFPRSAQPQHF. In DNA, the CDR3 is TGTGCCACCAGCAGAGATTTTCCCCGTTCTGCTCAGCCCCAGCATTTT.

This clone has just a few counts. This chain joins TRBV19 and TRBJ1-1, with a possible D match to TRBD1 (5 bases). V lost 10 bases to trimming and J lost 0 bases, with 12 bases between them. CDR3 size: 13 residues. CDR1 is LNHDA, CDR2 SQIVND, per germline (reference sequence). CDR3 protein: CATRDRVNTEAFF. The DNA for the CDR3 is TGTGCCACAAGAGACAGAGTGAACACTGAAGCTTTCTTT. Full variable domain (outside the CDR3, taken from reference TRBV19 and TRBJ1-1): DGGITQSPKYLFRKEGQNVTLSCEQNLNHDAMYWYRQDPGQGLRLIYYSQIVNDFQKGDIAEGYSVSREKKESFPLTVTSAQKNPTAFYLCATRDRVNTEAFFGQGTRLTVV.

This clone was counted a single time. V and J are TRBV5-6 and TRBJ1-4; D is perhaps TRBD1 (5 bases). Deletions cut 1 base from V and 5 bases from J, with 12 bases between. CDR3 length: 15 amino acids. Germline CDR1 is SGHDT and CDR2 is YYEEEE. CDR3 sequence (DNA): TGTGCCAGCAGCTTGAGCGGGGGTGCAAATGAAAAACTGTTTTTT. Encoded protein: CASSLSGGANEKLFF.

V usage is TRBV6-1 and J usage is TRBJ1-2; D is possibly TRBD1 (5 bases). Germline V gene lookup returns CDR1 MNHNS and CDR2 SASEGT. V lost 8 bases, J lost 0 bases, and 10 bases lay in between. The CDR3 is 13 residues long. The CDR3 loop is CASQTDTNYGYTF. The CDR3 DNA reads TGTGCCAGCCAGACGGACACTAACTATGGCTACACCTTC.

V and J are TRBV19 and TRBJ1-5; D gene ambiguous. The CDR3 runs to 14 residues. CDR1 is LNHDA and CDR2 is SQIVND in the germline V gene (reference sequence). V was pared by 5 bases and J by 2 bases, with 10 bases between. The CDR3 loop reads CASSPRSGNQPQHF. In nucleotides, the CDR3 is TGTGCCAGTAGTCCAAGGAGCGGCAATCAGCCCCAGCATTTT.

The CDR3 bases are TGTGCCTGGAGTCCGGGAGCGGGTTCCTACGAGCAGTACTTC. The encoded protein is CAWSPGAGSYEQYF. V usage is TRBV30 and J usage is TRBJ2-7, with TRBD2 as a possible D gene (6 bases). Germline CDR1 reads GTSNPN; CDR2 reads SVGIG (reference sequence). V gave up 2 bases and J gave up 1 base, with 12 bases separating them. The CDR3 consists of 14 residues.

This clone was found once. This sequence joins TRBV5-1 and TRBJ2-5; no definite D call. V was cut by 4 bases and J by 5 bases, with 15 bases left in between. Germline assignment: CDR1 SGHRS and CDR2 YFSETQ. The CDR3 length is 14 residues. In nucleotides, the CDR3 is TGCGCCAGCAGCGCCGGGTCTACATCGGAGACCCAGTACTTC. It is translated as CASSAGSTSETQYF.

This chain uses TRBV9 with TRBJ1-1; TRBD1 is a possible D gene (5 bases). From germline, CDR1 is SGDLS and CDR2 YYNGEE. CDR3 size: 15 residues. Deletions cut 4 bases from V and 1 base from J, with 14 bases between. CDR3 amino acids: CASSPPEGQNTEAFF. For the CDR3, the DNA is TGTGCCAGCAGCCCCCCGGAGGGGCAGAACACTGAAGCTTTCTTT. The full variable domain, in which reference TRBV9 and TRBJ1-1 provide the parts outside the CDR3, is DSGVTQTPKHLITATGQRVTLRCSPRSGDLSVYWYQQSLDQGLQFLIQYYNGEERAKGNILERFSAQQFPDLHSELNLSSLELGDSALYFCASSPPEGQNTEAFFGQGTRLTVV.

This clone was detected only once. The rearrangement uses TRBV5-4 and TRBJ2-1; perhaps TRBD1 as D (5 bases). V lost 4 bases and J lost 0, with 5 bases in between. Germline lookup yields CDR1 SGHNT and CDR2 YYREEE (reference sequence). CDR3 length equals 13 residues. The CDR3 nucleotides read TGTGCCAGCAGCCAGGGCTCCTACAATGAGCAGTTCTTC. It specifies CASSQGSYNEQFF.

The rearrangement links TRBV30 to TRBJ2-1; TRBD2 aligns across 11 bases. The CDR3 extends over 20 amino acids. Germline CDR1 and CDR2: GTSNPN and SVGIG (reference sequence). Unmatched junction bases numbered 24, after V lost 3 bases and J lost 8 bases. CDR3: CAWRTGGASGRPRGWDEQFF. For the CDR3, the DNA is TGTGCCTGGAGGACTGGAGGGGCTAGCGGGAGGCCCAGGGGATGGGATGAGCAGTTCTTC.

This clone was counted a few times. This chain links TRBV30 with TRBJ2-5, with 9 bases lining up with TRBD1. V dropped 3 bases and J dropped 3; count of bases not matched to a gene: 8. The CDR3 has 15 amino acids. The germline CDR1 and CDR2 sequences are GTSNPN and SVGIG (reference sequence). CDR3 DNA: TGTGCCTGGAGCGGCGTGGGACAGGGAAAAGAGACCCAGTACTTC. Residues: CAWSGVGQGKETQYF.

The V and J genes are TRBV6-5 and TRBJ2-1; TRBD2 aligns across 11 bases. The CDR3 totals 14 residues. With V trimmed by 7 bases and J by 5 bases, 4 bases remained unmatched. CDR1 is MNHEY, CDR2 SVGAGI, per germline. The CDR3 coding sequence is TGTGCCAGCAATCGTAGCGGGAGGGACAATGAGCAGTTCTTC. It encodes CASNRSGRDNEQFF.

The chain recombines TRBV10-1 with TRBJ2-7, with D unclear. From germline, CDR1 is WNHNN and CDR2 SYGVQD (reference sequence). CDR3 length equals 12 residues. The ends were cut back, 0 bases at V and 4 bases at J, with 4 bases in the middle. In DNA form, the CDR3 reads TGCGCCAGCAGTGAGTCTGGTTACGAGCAGTACTTC. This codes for CASSESGYEQYF.

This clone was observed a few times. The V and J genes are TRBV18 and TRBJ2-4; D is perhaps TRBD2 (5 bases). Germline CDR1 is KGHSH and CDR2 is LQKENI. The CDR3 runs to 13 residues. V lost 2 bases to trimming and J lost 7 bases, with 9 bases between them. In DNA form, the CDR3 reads TGTGCCAGCTCACCAGGTCTAGCTAACATTCAGTACTTC. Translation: CASSPGLANIQYF.

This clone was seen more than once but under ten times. CDR3 in amino acids: CSAWTGNTGELFF. CDR3 nucleotides: TGCAGCGCATGGACGGGGAACACCGGGGAGCTGTTTTTT. V gene TRBV29-1 combines with J gene TRBJ2-2; no clear D. Germline CDR1 is SQVTM and CDR2 is ANQGSEA. V dropped 7 bases and J dropped 1 base, with 10 bases sitting between them. The CDR3 extends over 13 amino acids.

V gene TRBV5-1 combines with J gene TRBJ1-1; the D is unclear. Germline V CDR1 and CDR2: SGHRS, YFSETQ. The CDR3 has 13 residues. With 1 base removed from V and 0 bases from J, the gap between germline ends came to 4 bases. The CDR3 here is CASSLIMNTEAFF. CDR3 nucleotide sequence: TGCGCCAGCAGCTTGATAATGAACACTGAAGCTTTCTTT.

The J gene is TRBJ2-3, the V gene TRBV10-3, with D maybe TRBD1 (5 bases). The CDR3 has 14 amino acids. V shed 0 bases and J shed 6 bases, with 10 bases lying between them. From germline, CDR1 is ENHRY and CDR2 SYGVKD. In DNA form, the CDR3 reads TGTGCCATCAGTGAGTCGACAGCTAAGGATACGCAGTATTTT. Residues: CAISESTAKDTQYF.

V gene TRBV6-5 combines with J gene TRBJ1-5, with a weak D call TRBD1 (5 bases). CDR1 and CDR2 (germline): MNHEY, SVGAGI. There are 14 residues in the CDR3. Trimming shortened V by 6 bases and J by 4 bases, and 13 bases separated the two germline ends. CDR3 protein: CASSRDGVNQPQHF. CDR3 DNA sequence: TGTGCCAGCAGCAGGGACGGGGTAAATCAGCCCCAGCATTTT.

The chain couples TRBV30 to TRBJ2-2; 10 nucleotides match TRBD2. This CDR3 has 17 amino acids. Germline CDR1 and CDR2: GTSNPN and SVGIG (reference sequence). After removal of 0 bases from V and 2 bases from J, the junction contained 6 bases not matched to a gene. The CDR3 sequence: CAWSVSRTSGNTGELFF. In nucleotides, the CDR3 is TGTGCCTGGAGTGTATCGCGGACTAGCGGAAACACCGGGGAGCTGTTTTTT.

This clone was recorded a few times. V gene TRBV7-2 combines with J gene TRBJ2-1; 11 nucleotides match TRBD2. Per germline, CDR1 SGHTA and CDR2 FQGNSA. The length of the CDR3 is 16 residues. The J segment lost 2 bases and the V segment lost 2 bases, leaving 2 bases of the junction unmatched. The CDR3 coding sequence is TGTGCCAGCAGCTTATCGGGACTAGCGGCCTACAATGAGCAGTTCTTC. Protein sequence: CASSLSGLAAYNEQFF.

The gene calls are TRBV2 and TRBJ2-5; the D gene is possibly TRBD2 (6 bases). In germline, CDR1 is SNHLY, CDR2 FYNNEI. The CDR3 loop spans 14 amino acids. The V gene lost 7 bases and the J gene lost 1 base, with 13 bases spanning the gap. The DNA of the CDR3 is TGTGCCAGCAAGAAAGCGACTAGCCAAGAGACCCAGTACTTC. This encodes CASKKATSQETQYF.